This T cell receptor beta chain was captured in a study of cytotoxic CD8 clonotypes in ibrutinib-treated CLL. The study's findings and limits: Relative to age-matched healthy donors, clonality at baseline was higher, and it tracked circulating CD8+ T-cell counts.

TCRdb's table, derived via immunoSEQ multiplex PCR, lists solely in-frame clones and lacks some. The sample lists some 200,000 clones; roughly 65% were seen once. Remarks on this clone: Its antigen remains unknown.

The CDR3 is 15 residues long. CDR1 and CDR2 (germline): SGHTS, YDEGEE. Between the trimmed V and J ends, which lost 0 bases and 1 base, there was a span of 8 bases. The receptor's source is a human donor with chronic lymphocytic leukemia. This chain connects TRBV5-8 to TRBJ1-5; D is undetermined. Sequencing was performed on PBMCs, taken after 12 months of ibrutinib treatment. DNA for the CDR3: TGTGCCAGCAGCTTGGCCCGGGTGAGCAATCAGCCCCAGCATTTT. Amino acid sequence: CASSLARVSNQPQHF. The complete variable domain, with remaining parts taken from reference TRBV5-8 and TRBJ1-5, reads EAGVTQSPTHLIKTRGQQATLRCSPISGHTSVYWYQQALGLGLQFLLWYDEGEERNRGNFPPRFSGRQFPNYSSELNVNALELEDSALYLCASSLARVSNQPQHFGDGTRLSIL.